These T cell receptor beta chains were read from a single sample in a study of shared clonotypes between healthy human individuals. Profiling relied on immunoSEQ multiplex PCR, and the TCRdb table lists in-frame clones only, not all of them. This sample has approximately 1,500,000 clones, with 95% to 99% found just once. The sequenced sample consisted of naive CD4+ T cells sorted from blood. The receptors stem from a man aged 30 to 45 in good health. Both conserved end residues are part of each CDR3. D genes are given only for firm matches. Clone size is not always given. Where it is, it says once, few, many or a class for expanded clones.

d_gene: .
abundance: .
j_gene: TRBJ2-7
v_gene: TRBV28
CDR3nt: TGTGCCAGCAGTTCGGCGGGACGGTACGAGCAGTACTTC
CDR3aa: CASSSAGRYEQYF

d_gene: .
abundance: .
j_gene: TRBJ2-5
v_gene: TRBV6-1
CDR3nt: TGTGCCAGCAGTGACCGCAGGGGTAGGGTAAAGACCCAGTACTTC
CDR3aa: CASSDRRGRVKTQYF

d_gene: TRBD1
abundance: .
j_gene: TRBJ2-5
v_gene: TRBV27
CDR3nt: TGTGCCAGCAGTCCCCGGGGCCGATCCGGGACAGGGGTCCAAGAGACCCAGTACTTC
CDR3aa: CASSPRGRSGTGVQETQYF

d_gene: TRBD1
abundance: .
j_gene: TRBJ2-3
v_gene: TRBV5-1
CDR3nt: TGCGCCAGCAGCTCCCGGGACAGGGGGGCGGATACGCAGTATTTT
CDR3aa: CASSSRDRGADTQYF

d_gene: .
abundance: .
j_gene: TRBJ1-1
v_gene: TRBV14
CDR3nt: TGTGCCAGCAGCCAAGTTTTGGGATACACTGAAGCTTTCTTT
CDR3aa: CASSQVLGYTEAFF

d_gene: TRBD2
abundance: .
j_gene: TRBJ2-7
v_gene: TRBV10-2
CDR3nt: TGCGCCAGCAGTGAGGCTAGCGGGAGGCGCGACGAGCAGTACTTC
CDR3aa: CASSEASGRRDEQYF

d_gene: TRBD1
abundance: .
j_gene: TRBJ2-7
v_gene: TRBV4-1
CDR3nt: TGCGCCAGCAGCCAAGATCCGGGCCAGTCCGACAGGGCTACGAAGCAGTACTTC
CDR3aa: CASSQDPGQSDRATKQYF

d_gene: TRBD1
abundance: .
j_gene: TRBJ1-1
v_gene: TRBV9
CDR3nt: TGTGCCAGCAGCGTAGGACAGGGTTCGACTGAAGCTTTCTTT
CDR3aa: CASSVGQGSTEAFF

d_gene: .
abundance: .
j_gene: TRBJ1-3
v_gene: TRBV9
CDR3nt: TGTGCCAGCAGCACCGACCCCCAGGGCGGTGGAAACACCATATATTTT
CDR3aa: CASSTDPQGGGNTIYF

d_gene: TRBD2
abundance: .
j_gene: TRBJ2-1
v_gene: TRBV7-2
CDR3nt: TGTGCCAGCAGCTTCCTACTAGCGGGAGGCCTATACAATGAGCAGTTCTTC
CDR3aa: CASSFLLAGGLYNEQFF

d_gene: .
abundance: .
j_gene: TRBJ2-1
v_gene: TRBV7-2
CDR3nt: TGTGCCAGCAGCGTTAGCGTCTCCTACAATGAGCAGTTCTTC
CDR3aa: CASSVSVSYNEQFF

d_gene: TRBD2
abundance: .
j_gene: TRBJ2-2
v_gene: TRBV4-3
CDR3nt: TGCGCCAGCAGCCAAGGGACCTTCGGGACTAGCGGGAGTATCACCGGGGAGCTGTTTTTT
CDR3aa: CASSQGTFGTSGSITGELFF

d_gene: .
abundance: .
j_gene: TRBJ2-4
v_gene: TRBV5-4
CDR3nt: TGTGCCAGCAGCTTGGTCGGGAGTCCCAAAAACATTCAGTACTTC
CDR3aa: CASSLVGSPKNIQYF

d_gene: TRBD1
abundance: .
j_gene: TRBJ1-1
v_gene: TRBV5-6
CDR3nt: TGTGCCAGCAGCTTCAAAACAGGGGGCCGGAACACTGAAGCTTTCTTT
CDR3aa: CASSFKTGGRNTEAFF

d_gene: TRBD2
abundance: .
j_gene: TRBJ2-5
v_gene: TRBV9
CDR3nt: TGTGCCAGCAGCGTAGGTTTTAGGACGACTAAGACTAGCGGAAAAGAGACCCAGTACTTC
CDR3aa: CASSVGFRTTKTSGKETQYF

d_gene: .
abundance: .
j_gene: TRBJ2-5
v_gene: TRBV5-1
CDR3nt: TGCGCCAGCAGCTTGGGGCCGGGAGAAGAGACCCAGTACTTC
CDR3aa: CASSLGPGEETQYF

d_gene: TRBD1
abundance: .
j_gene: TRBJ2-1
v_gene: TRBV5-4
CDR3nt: TGTGCCAGCAGCCGCCCCGGGACAGGAAGCTCCTACAATGAGCAGTTCTTC
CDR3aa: CASSRPGTGSSYNEQFF

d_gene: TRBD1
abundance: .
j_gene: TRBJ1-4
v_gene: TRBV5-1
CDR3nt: TGCGCCAGCAGCTTGTGGGGGACAGGGGGCCTGGGAGATGAAAAACTGTTTTTT
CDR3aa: CASSLWGTGGLGDEKLFF

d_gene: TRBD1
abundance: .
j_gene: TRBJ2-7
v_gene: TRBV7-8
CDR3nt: TGTGCCAGCAGCTTAGCCAGGGGGACGTCCTACGAGCAGTACTTC
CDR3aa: CASSLARGTSYEQYF

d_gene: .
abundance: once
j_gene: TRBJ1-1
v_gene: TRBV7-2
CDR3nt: TGTGCCAGCAGCTTAACCGGACCTGGGAACACTGAAGCTTTCTTT
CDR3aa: CASSLTGPGNTEAFF

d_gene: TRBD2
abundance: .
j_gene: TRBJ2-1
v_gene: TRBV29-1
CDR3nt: TGCAGCGCGTCTAGCGGGAGTGCCCATTACAATGAGCAGTTCTTC
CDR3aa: CSASSGSAHYNEQFF

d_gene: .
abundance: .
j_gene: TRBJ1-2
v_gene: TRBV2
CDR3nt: TGTGCCAGCAGTGCTGGGGGCGGCTACACCTTC
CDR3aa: CASSAGGGYTF

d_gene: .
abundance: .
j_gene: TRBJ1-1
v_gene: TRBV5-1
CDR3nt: TGCGCCAGCAGCCCGAAAGGGGGTCTCGACACTGAAGCTTTCTTT
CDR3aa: CASSPKGGLDTEAFF